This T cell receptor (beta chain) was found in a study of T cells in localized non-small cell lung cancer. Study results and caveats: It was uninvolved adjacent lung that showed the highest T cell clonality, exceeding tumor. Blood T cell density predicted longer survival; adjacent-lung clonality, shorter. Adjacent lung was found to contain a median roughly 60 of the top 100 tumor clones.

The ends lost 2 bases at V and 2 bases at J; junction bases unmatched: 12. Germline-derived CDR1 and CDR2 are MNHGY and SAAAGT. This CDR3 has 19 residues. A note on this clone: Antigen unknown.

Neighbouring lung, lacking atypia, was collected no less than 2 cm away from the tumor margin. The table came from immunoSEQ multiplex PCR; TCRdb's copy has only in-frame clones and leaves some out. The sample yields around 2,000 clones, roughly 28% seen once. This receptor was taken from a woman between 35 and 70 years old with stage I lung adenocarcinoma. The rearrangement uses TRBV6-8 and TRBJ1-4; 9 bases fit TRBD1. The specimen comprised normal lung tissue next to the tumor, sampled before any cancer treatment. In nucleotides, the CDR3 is TGTGCCAGCAGTTACAGGGGGGACAGGGTACATGGGACTAATGAAAAACTGTTTTTT. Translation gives CASSYRGDRVHGTNEKLFF.